Given below is one T cell receptor beta chain in context. Its specific antigen is unknown. Base qualities were left out, and no much larger clone turns up one base away. The data were obtained in a study of blood T cell repertoires in COVID-19 (dated by TCRdb to 2019 to 2021). Turning to the overall study: Samples covering the acute and convalescent phases of COVID-19 were provided by collaborators in the United States, Italy and Spain. The prospective study material was composed of cDNA or gDNA derived from T cells, B-cell-depleted T cells, or PBMCs. Deeply sampled blood TCRbeta repertoires from subjects exposed to, actively infected with, or recovered from COVID-19 were included in the dataset. A freely available public database, intended as a resource for researchers studying the immune response to SARS-CoV-2, is where the repertoires were released. The samples were drawn from two sources: the first 160 participants of the ongoing ImmuneRACE study, and over 1,000 subjects contributed by 6 global collaborators. A de-identified subject ID, COVID-19 status, age in years and sex were almost always included in the sample metadata. Where available, HLA class I and class II types were obtained from metadata supplied by the sample provider rather than from assay-based typing. Study-wide conclusions, independent of this receptor: The amount of clinical and demographic metadata varied by source and participant and was provided uncurated.

The CDR3 numbers 16 residues from cysteine through phenylalanine. The retained sequence is limited to the CDR3, 48 bases, with the frame set at the first base. Via the germline V gene, CDR1 is SGHTS and CDR2 YDEGEE. Trimming leaves V shorter by 0 bases and J shorter by 4 bases, with the junction holding 8 bases beyond the gene matches. TCRbeta CDR3 regions were amplified from genomic DNA by means of the immunoSEQ Assay, a bias-controlled multiplex PCR. The paper's processing steps were these. Nucleated cell counts per sample were estimated from amplification of reference gene primers within the assay. To quantify the absolute abundance of each unique TCRbeta CDR3 rearrangement, sequence reads were collapsed and filtered. For each sample, productive Simpson clonality was calculated by taking the square root of Simpson's diversity index across productive rearrangements. As stored in TCRdb, this immuneACCESS dataset retains in-frame rearrangements with V and J assigned. A fraction of the clones does not appear; measured against another copy, unresolved V genes explain less than half of the discrepancy, and the remainder lacks a known reason. The DNA gave D and trimming, while V, J and clone size come from that table. This sample is represented by a few hundred thousand clones; around 87% of them were singletons. 2.5% to 3.5% of the sample lies in the top ten.

The collaborating institutions used their own protocols to collect whole blood in K2EDTA tubes. For TCRbeta analysis, collaborators shipped samples as frozen whole blood, isolated PBMCs, or DNA extracted from either of those sample types. Recombination connected TRBV5-8 to TRBJ1-1, with 8 bases in between that match TRBD1. The TCR sequence derives from a human donor in a cohort sampled during active COVID-19. Source material: peripheral blood. Here is the DNA: TGTGCCAGCAGCTTGGACGGACAGGGTCCGGTCACTGAAGCTTTCTTT. This is translated as CASSLDGQGPVTEAFF.